This T cell receptor beta chain originates from a study of control samples from healthy donors and cancer patients. V gave up 2 bases and J gave up 4 bases, with 12 bases separating them. The V gene's germline CDR1 is MGHRA and CDR2 YSYEKL. CDR3 size: 15 residues. TCRdb's table, derived via immunoSEQ multiplex PCR, lists solely in-frame clones and lacks some. In the table there are 20,000 to 30,000 clones, approximately 85% of which are singletons. This sequence joins TRBV4-1 and TRBJ2-1; a possible D gene is TRBD2 (6 bases). The receptor comes from an older woman with head and neck cancer. The sample comprised PBMCs. The CDR3 protein is CASSQPTSRYNEQFF. CDR3 sequence (DNA): TGCGCCAGCAGCCAACCGACTAGTCGGTACAATGAGCAGTTCTTC.